The 25 T cell receptor beta chains below come from one sample, sequenced in a study of blood T cell repertoires in COVID-19. This table comes from immunoSEQ multiplex PCR, and its TCRdb copy is limited to in-frame clones, with some not included. This table has roughly 97,000 clones, 65% to 90% appearing once. Sequenced material: peripheral blood. All receptors come from a man aged 60 to 75 with acute or convalescent COVID-19.

The V call is TRBV7-9, the J call TRBJ1-2; TRBD1 matches 10 bases. Per the germline V gene, CDR1 is SEHNR and CDR2 is FQNEAQ (reference sequence). Trimming at V came to 5 bases and at J to 1 base, leaving 7 bases not matched to a gene. The CDR3 loop spans 16 amino acids. The CDR3 DNA follows: TGTGCCAGCAGCCAACGACAGGGGGCAATTAACTATGGCTACACCTTC. Translating gives CASSQRQGAINYGYTF.

This chain links TRBV19 with TRBJ2-2; TRBD2 matches at 15 bases. J was trimmed by 7 bases and V by 3 bases; bases with no gene match: 3. The CDR3 consists of 16 residues. Germline CDR1 reads LNHDA; CDR2 reads SQIVND (reference sequence). CDR3 DNA sequence: TGTGCCAGTAGTATCAGGACTAGCGGGAGGGACGGGGAGCTGTTTTTT. Protein product: CASSIRTSGRDGELFF.

The rearrangement links TRBV15 to TRBJ1-5; weak D call: TRBD1 (6 bases). V gave up 4 bases and J gave up 3 bases, with 13 bases separating them. CDR3 length: 15 amino acids. CDR1 and CDR2 from the germline V gene are LNHNV and YYDKDF (reference sequence). The CDR3 here is CATSIKDRYNQPQHF. CDR3 in DNA: TGTGCCACCAGCATTAAAGACAGGTACAATCAGCCCCAGCATTTT.

As DNA, the CDR3 is TGCGCCAGCAGCTCGCAATGGACAGGGGGAGGTAATGAGCAGTTCTTC. Residues: CASSSQWTGGGNEQFF. The chain combines TRBV4-1 with TRBJ2-1; TRBD1 aligns across 10 bases. Trimming at V came to 5 bases and at J to 7 bases, leaving 11 bases not matched to a gene. The CDR3 loop spans 16 amino acids. The germline gives CDR1 MGHRA, CDR2 YSYEKL.

V usage is TRBV7-6 and J usage is TRBJ1-1; D possibly corresponds to TRBD1 (6 bases). The germline CDR1 and CDR2 sequences are SGHVS and FNYEAQ. Trimming took 5 bases from V and 3 from J, leaving 13 bases between them. The CDR3 contains 14 residues. CDR3 nucleotide sequence: TGTGCCAGCAGCCCCCGCCACAGGGACACTGAAGCTTTCTTT. It encodes CASSPRHRDTEAFF.

This chain uses TRBV11-3 with TRBJ2-1; TRBD2 is a possible D gene (6 bases). Germline V gene sequence: CDR1 SGHNT, CDR2 YENEEA. V dropped 0 bases and J dropped 8 bases, with 14 bases sitting between them. This CDR3 comprises 15 residues. The CDR3: CASSLDRLSGYEQFF. The DNA for the CDR3 is TGTGCCAGCAGCTTAGATCGTCTCAGCGGGTATGAGCAGTTCTTC.

The chain is built from TRBV11-2 and TRBJ2-5, with D unresolved. Trimming removed 1 base from V and 1 base from J, with 10 bases in between. The germline CDR1 and CDR2 sequences are SGHAT and FQNNGV. There are 15 residues in the CDR3. The CDR3 coding sequence is TGTGCCAGCAGCTTAGGTTTGTCAGTCCAAGAGACCCAGTACTTC. The encoded protein is CASSLGLSVQETQYF.

This chain links TRBV27 with TRBJ2-7, with TRBD2 matching 12 bases. The J segment lost 7 bases and the V segment lost 6 bases, leaving 10 bases of the junction unmatched. CDR1 and CDR2 from the germline V gene are MNHEY and SMNVEV (reference sequence). The CDR3 runs 15 residues. In nucleotides, the CDR3 is TGTGCCAGCAGATCGCTAGCGGGGGGGCTTGAAGAGCAGTACTTC. Its protein is CASRSLAGGLEEQYF.

The chain combines TRBV5-4 with TRBJ1-3, with TRBD1 as a possible D gene (6 bases). With 3 bases removed from V and 2 bases from J, the gap between germline ends came to 9 bases. This CDR3 is built from 14 residues. From germline, CDR1 is SGHNT and CDR2 YYREEE (reference sequence). In DNA, the CDR3 is TGTGCCAGCAGCTGGGGGACACCTGGAAACACCATATATTTT. Translating it yields CASSWGTPGNTIYF. Complete variable domain (other parts from reference TRBV5-4 and TRBJ1-3): ETGVTQSPTHLIKTRGQQVTLRCSSQSGHNTVSWYQQALGQGPQFIFQYYREEENGRGNFPPRFSGLQFPNYSSELNVNALELDDSALYLCASSWGTPGNTIYFGEGSWLTVV.

V and J are TRBV14 and TRBJ1-5; D may be TRBD1 (5 bases). The CDR3 sequence is 13 residues long. V shed 3 bases and J shed 6 bases, with 9 bases lying between them. Germline CDR1 is SGHDN and CDR2 is FVKESK. CDR3 loop: CASSQGLFQPQHF. Here the CDR3 DNA reads TGTGCCAGCAGCCAGGGGCTATTTCAGCCCCAGCATTTT.

This clone came up once. This same CDR3 is encoded by further DNA sequences in the sample. The V and J genes are TRBV10-1 and TRBJ1-1; 7 bases are a match to TRBD1. V dropped 8 bases and J dropped 0; count of bases not matched to a gene: 3. CDR1 and CDR2 from the germline V gene are WNHNN and SYGVQD (reference sequence). There are 13 residues in the CDR3. This chain's CDR3 is CASSGQLNTEAFF. As DNA, the CDR3 is TGCGCCAGCTCGGGACAGCTGAACACTGAAGCTTTCTTT.

V usage is TRBV29-1 and J usage is TRBJ2-1, with TRBD1 identical over 7 bases. The CDR3 has 14 residues. V shed 5 bases and J 2 bases; nucleotides not matched to a gene: 6. Germline values: CDR1 SQVTM, CDR2 ANQGSEA. The CDR3 is CSVQDRNAYNEQFF. As DNA, the CDR3 is TGCAGCGTTCAGGACAGGAATGCCTACAATGAGCAGTTCTTC.

The V and J genes are TRBV18 and TRBJ2-1; D is unresolved. Germline-derived CDR1 and CDR2 are KGHSH and LQKENI. With 3 bases removed from V and 10 bases from J, the gap between germline ends came to 7 bases. CDR3 size: 11 residues. CDR3 protein: CASSPDSEQFF. The CDR3 DNA reads as TGTGCCAGCTCACCGGATAGCGAGCAGTTCTTC.

V and J are TRBV7-6 and TRBJ2-3, with no clear D. The V gene's germline CDR1 is SGHVS and CDR2 FNYEAQ. The CDR3 sequence is 17 residues long. Trimming took off 2 bases at V and 2 bases at J, with 17 bases between the two ends. The CDR3 region is CASSLTDRETLTDTQYF. The DNA for the CDR3 is TGTGCCAGCAGCTTAACGGATCGCGAGACACTCACAGATACGCAGTATTTT. Drawing the rest from reference TRBV7-6 and TRBJ2-3, the complete variable domain is GAGVSQSPRYKVTKRGQDVALRCDPISGHVSLYWYRQALGQGPEFLTYFNYEAQQDKSGLPNDRFSAERPEGSISTLTIQRTEQRDSAMYRCASSLTDRETLTDTQYFGPGTRLTVL.

Of note for this clone: The junction departs from the called germline gene at one end, perhaps through a read error. The chain links TRBV7-7 to TRBJ1-1; D unclear. The CDR3 consists of 13 residues. From germline, CDR1 is SSHAT and CDR2 FNYEAQ (reference sequence). CDR3 in amino acids: CASSLAESTEAFF. The DNA for the CDR3 is TGTGCTAGCAGCTTAGCCGAGAGCACTGAAGCTTTCTTT.

V gene TRBV9 combines with J gene TRBJ1-3; D is perhaps TRBD1 (6 bases). Trimming removed 7 bases at V and 2 bases at J, with 16 bases between. The germline V gene has CDR1 SGDLS and CDR2 YYNGEE. The CDR3 extends over 15 amino acids. CDR3 amino acids: CASGTQGSPGNTIYF. CDR3 in DNA: TGTGCCAGCGGGACACAGGGATCCCCTGGAAACACCATATATTTT.

The gene calls are TRBV3-1 (or the pseudogene TRBV3-2) and TRBJ2-6; no reliable D call. The CDR3 length is 13 residues. The germline V and J ends were trimmed by 3 bases and 2 bases, with 2 bases remaining between them. Germline lookup yields CDR1 LGHDT and CDR2 YNNKEL (reference sequence). This CDR3 is CASSHTGANVLTF. Here the CDR3 DNA reads TGTGCCAGCAGCCATACTGGGGCCAACGTCCTGACTTTC.

The rearrangement uses TRBV28 and TRBJ2-1; D not resolved. CDR3 length equals 14 residues. V lost 2 bases and J 0 bases, leaving 5 bases between the germline ends. Germline loops: CDR1 MDHEN, CDR2 SYDVKM. The CDR3 DNA reads as TGTGCCAGCAGTTTACCGGTCTCCTACAATGAGCAGTTCTTC. Residues: CASSLPVSYNEQFF.

As regards this clone: This same CDR3 is encoded by further DNA sequences in the sample. The chain carries TRBV18 and TRBJ2-3; D unresolved. The CDR3 covers 13 residues. V was pared by 2 bases and J by 3 bases, with 6 bases between. Germline CDR1 KGHSH, CDR2 LQKENI. In DNA form, the CDR3 reads TGTGCCAGCTCACCATCCCTGACAGATACGCAGTATTTT. The encoded protein is CASSPSLTDTQYF.

In this sample, this clone turned up once. The chain is built from TRBV4-1 and TRBJ2-3, with 11 bases aligning to TRBD2. After removal of 5 bases from V and 0 bases from J, the junction contained 7 bases not matched to a gene. From germline, CDR1 is MGHRA and CDR2 YSYEKL. This CDR3 spans 17 amino acids. The CDR3 sequence is CASSKLAGGVSTDTQYF. CDR3 nucleotides: TGCGCCAGCAGCAAATTAGCGGGGGGGGTTAGCACAGATACGCAGTATTTT.

This chain uses TRBV29-1 with TRBJ1-1; 9 bases agree with TRBD1. CDR1 SQVTM and CDR2 ANQGSEA come from the germline V gene. V was pared by 6 bases and J by 6 bases, with 11 bases of the junction left unmatched. The CDR3 contains 14 residues. The CDR3 sequence is CSVSTGGRFSEAFF. The CDR3 DNA reads as TGCAGCGTGTCAACAGGGGGCAGGTTTTCTGAAGCTTTCTTT.

V is TRBV27 and J is TRBJ1-3, with 7 bases aligning to TRBD1. V dropped 6 bases and J dropped 4; count of bases not matched to a gene: 3. CDR1 and CDR2 from the germline V gene are MNHEY and SMNVEV (reference sequence). The CDR3 runs 13 residues. The CDR3 DNA reads TGTGCCAGCAGACGGACAGGAGGAAACACCATATATTTT. Translation gives CASRRTGGNTIYF.

The rearrangement links TRBV3-1 (or the pseudogene TRBV3-2) to TRBJ1-2; possibly TRBD1 for D (5 bases). CDR3 length equals 14 residues. CDR1 and CDR2 from the germline V gene are LGHDT and YNNKEL (reference sequence). V was cut by 1 base and J by 6 bases, with 12 bases left in between. As DNA, the CDR3 is TGTGCCAGCAGCCAAGGGACATCTTTCCATGGCTACACCTTC. It yields the protein CASSQGTSFHGYTF.

The chain uses TRBV18 and TRBJ1-5, with 7 bases identical to TRBD1. V gave up 5 bases and J gave up 6 bases; unmatched junction bases: 7. The germline CDR1 and CDR2 sequences are KGHSH and LQKENI. CDR3 length equals 14 residues. As DNA, the CDR3 is TGTGCCAGCTCAGCAAATGACAGGGCTCAGCCCCAGCATTTT. Its protein is CASSANDRAQPQHF.

V and J are TRBV5-6 and TRBJ2-3, with 8 bases lining up with TRBD2. The germline V gene encodes CDR1 SGHDT and CDR2 YYEEEE. CDR3 size: 15 residues. The ends lost 2 bases at V and 4 bases at J; junction bases unmatched: 6. The CDR3 sequence is CASSLGTRVPDTQYF. The CDR3 bases are TGTGCCAGCAGCTTAGGGACTAGAGTACCAGATACGCAGTATTTT.